The 5 T cell receptor beta chains below were found in one sample sequenced in a study of T cells in Graves' hyperthyroidism and ophthalmopathy. RNA transcripts gave rise to amplified TCR beta CDR3 regions. First-round RT-PCR with HTBI primers amplified the TCR CDR3 region. TCRdb reprocessed the multiplex PCR reads via MiXCR and lists one record per CDR3 protein. The data hold hundreds of thousands of distinct CDR3 sequences, with roughly 15% observed a single time. The sequencing input was blood. The receptor source for this set is a woman aged 45 to 65 with Graves' ophthalmopathy.

The V gene is TRBV20-1, the J gene TRBJ2-5, with 7 bases identical to TRBD2. Germline CDR1 is DFQATT and CDR2 is SNEGSKA (reference sequence). The ends lost 3 bases at V and 0 bases at J; junction bases unmatched: 4. The CDR3 is made up of 14 amino acids. The CDR3, as DNA: TGCAGTGCTAGTAGCGGGCTGTACCAAGAGACCCAGTACTTC. Translating gives CSASSGLYQETQYF.

The sample holds a few counts of this clonotype. The chain combines TRBV19 with TRBJ2-1; no firm D call. The CDR3 has 15 residues. The germline V gene encodes CDR1 LNHDA and CDR2 SQIVND (reference sequence). V was cut by 3 bases and J by 4 bases, with 13 bases left in between. The CDR3 sequence is CASSIEVNFYNEQFF. DNA for the CDR3: TGTGCCAGTAGTATCGAGGTAAACTTTTACAATGAGCAGTTCTTC.

A few counts support this clonotype. This sequence joins TRBV7-9 and TRBJ2-6, with D unclear. CDR1 is SEHNR, CDR2 FQNEAQ, per germline (reference sequence). The V gene lost 7 bases and the J gene lost 0 bases, with 16 bases spanning the gap. The CDR3 has 17 amino acids. The CDR3 DNA reads as TGTGCCAGCATTTTGAACAGTCTTTCCTCTGGGGCCAACGTCCTGACTTTC. It translates to CASILNSLSSGANVLTF.

This clonotype came up many times. The CDR3 here is CASRRGLTGSGNTIYF. In DNA, the CDR3 is TGTGCCAGCAGAAGAGGACTCACAGGGTCTGGAAACACCATATATTTT. The J gene is TRBJ1-3, the V gene TRBV6-1, with D possibly being TRBD1 (6 bases). This CDR3 contains 16 residues. The V end lost 6 bases, the J end lost 1 base, and 16 bases lay between the germline ends. CDR1 is MNHNS and CDR2 is SASEGT in the germline V gene.

The genes are TRBV6-1 and TRBJ1-5; D is ambiguous. V was clipped by 7 bases and J by 2 bases, with 15 bases between them. This CDR3 has 15 amino acids. Germline CDR1 MNHNS, CDR2 SASEGT. In DNA, the CDR3 is TGTGCCAGCAACGACGGACCGATTCGCAATCAGCCCCAGCATTTT. Amino acid sequence: CASNDGPIRNQPQHF.